Sequencing of this TCR beta chain was carried out in a study of cytomegalovirus exposure and HLA in healthy donors. General study points: About 87% or about 30% of the time was how often most TCR beta V segments were productive, according to an earlier analysis. Later genetic work tied a missense DCLRE1C variant to beta-chain V and J trimming.

For this clone: The antigen is undetermined.

The PCR contained 60 Vbeta and 13 Jbeta primers. The assay was immunoSEQ multiplex PCR, and TCRdb's table has in-frame clones only and misses some. The data contain some 150,000 clones, roughly four fifths of them seen just once; the ten biggest clones take up approximately 6%. The CDR3 sequence is 14 residues long. Looked up from germline, CDR1 is SGHDN and CDR2 is FVKESK. V shed 4 bases and J 15 bases; nucleotides not matched to a gene: 12. J is TRBJ2-1 and V is TRBV14, with TRBD1 matching 10 bases. The clonotype was recovered from a man aged 25-45 years in good health and CMV-seropositive. Input material: PBMCs. CDR3 DNA: TGTGCCAGCAGCCCTCAAGGGACAGGGGCGTTCAGGTTCTTC. Translated: CASSPQGTGAFRFF.